These 11 T cell receptor beta chains share one sample of origin, sequenced in a study of blood T cell repertoires in COVID-19 (dated by TCRdb to about 2020). The receptor library was made with the immunoSEQ multiplex PCR assay. The clones in this table, taken by TCRdb from immuneACCESS, are in-frame only. Not every clone is retained; where verified, under half of the shortfall comes from an unresolved V gene, and the cause of the rest is unknown. The sample includes about 210,000 clones, with roughly four fifths observed a single time. The top ten clones comprise 9.5% to 15% of the sample. Material: peripheral blood. The receptors come from a woman in her forties with acute or convalescent COVID-19.

This clone was detected a few times. The gene calls are TRBV7-2 and TRBJ1-1; D remains ambiguous. Looked up from germline, CDR1 is SGHTA and CDR2 is FQGNSA. V lost 5 bases to trimming and J lost 6 bases, with 16 bases between them. This CDR3 contains 14 residues. Here the CDR3 DNA reads TGTGCCAGCAGCCTAAGACGGGGTGGGGCTGAAGCTTTCTTT. Encoded protein: CASSLRRGGAEAFF. The full variable domain, its missing parts supplied by reference TRBV7-2 and TRBJ1-1, is GAGVSQSPSNKVTEKGKDVELRCDPISGHTALYWYRQSLGQGLEFLIYFQGNSAPDKSGLPSDRFSAERTGGSVSTLTIQRTQQEDSAVYLCASSLRRGGAEAFFGQGTRLTVV.

This chain uses TRBV27 with TRBJ2-2; 9 bases fit TRBD1. Germline V gene data show CDR1 as MNHEY and CDR2 as SMNVEV (reference sequence). V shed 3 bases, J shed 6 bases, and the junction held 5 bases outside the gene matches. The CDR3 covers 15 residues. The CDR3 bases are TGTGCCAGCAGTTTCGACAGGGGGGCCGCCGGGGAGCTGTTTTTT. Protein: CASSFDRGAAGELFF.

This chain joins TRBV11-3 and TRBJ2-2, with TRBD2 matching 11 bases. From germline, CDR1 is SGHNT and CDR2 YENEEA. The CDR3 covers 19 residues. V dropped 2 bases and J dropped 4; count of bases not matched to a gene: 12. DNA of the CDR3: TGTGCCAGCAGCTTATCGGACCCTCTAGCGGGAGGAGTCACCGGGGAGCTGTTTTTT. It yields the protein CASSLSDPLAGGVTGELFF.

V gene TRBV5-4 combines with J gene TRBJ1-2, with 10 positions matching TRBD1. The CDR3 extends over 13 amino acids. The V segment lost 4 bases and the J segment 4 bases; nucleotides outside the gene matches: 1. CDR1 and CDR2 from the germline V gene are SGHNT and YYREEE (reference sequence). The CDR3 coding sequence is TGTGCCAGCAGCCGACAGGGGGCCTATGGCTACACCTTC. Its protein product is CASSRQGAYGYTF.

The V call is TRBV6-5, the J call TRBJ2-1; no clear D gene. Per the germline V gene, CDR1 is MNHEY and CDR2 is SVGAGI. The CDR3 totals 15 residues. V lost 7 bases to trimming and J lost 0 bases, with 13 bases between them. CDR3 sequence reads: CASKPYESSYNEQFF. Here the CDR3 DNA reads TGTGCCAGCAAACCCTACGAGAGCTCCTACAATGAGCAGTTCTTC.

This rearrangement joins TRBV5-1 to TRBJ1-3, with D uncertain. Germline loops: CDR1 SGHRS, CDR2 YFSETQ. This CDR3 has 17 residues. The germline V and J ends were trimmed by 1 base and 0 bases, with 14 bases remaining between them. The CDR3 coding sequence is TGCGCCAGCAGCTTGACGGCAGGCCCCAGCTCTGGAAACACCATATATTTT. This codes for CASSLTAGPSSGNTIYF.

There are a few counts of this clone. The chain uses TRBV10-3 and TRBJ2-3, with 12 bases that match TRBD2. The CDR3 sequence is 20 residues long. Germline V gene lookup returns CDR1 ENHRY and CDR2 SYGVKD. V dropped 0 bases and J dropped 4; count of bases not matched to a gene: 14. As DNA, the CDR3 is TGTGCCATCAGTGAGTCGGGGGGGCTGACTAGCGGGAGACGAGCAGATACGCAGTATTTT. This translates into CAISESGGLTSGRRADTQYF.

About this clone: This same CDR3 is encoded by further DNA sequences in the sample. The V call is TRBV19, the J call TRBJ2-7, with a possible D match to TRBD1 (5 bases). Germline CDR1 is LNHDA and CDR2 is SQIVND (reference sequence). CDR3 length: 13 residues. V lost 3 bases and J lost 1, with 7 bases in between. CDR3 amino acids: CASSIRQSYEQYF. Written as DNA, the CDR3 is TGTGCCAGTAGTATCCGACAGTCCTACGAGCAGTACTTC.

This chain connects TRBV5-6 to TRBJ1-6, with TRBD1 matching 11 bases. Per the germline V gene, CDR1 is SGHDT and CDR2 is YYEEEE. CDR3 length: 14 residues. Germline trimming cut 2 bases from V and 10 bases from J; bases unmatched to any gene: 2. The CDR3 nucleotides read TGTGCCAGCAGCTTAGGACAGGGGGCCTCACCCCTCCACTTT. Translating gives CASSLGQGASPLHF.

This clone was seen a few times. CDR3 nucleotides: TGTGCCAGCAGCCCATACAGGGGCTACGAGCAGTACTTC. It specifies CASSPYRGYEQYF. The chain is built from TRBV7-9 and TRBJ2-7; 7 nucleotides align to TRBD1. Germline trimming cut 5 bases from V and 3 bases from J; bases unmatched to any gene: 4. From germline, CDR1 is SEHNR and CDR2 FQNEAQ (reference sequence). This CDR3 is built from 13 residues. Based on the CDR3 plus reference TRBV7-9 and TRBJ2-7, the full variable domain is DTGVSQNPRHKITKRGQNVTFRCDPISEHNRLYWYRQTLGQGPEFLTYFQNEAQLEKSRLLSDRFSAERPKGSFSTLEIQRTEQGDSAMYLCASSPYRGYEQYFGPGTRLTVT.

The chain carries TRBV11-2 and TRBJ2-3, with 9 bases that match TRBD1. This CDR3 contains 16 residues. The V gene's germline CDR1 is SGHAT and CDR2 FQNNGV. The trim removed 1 base at V and 3 bases at J, leaving 5 bases unmatched. The DNA for the CDR3 is TGTGCCAGCAGCTTAGCACCGGGACAGGGTACAGATACGCAGTATTTT. Translated: CASSLAPGQGTDTQYF.